Listed below are T cell receptor beta chains from one sample, sequenced in a study of post-analysis software for immune sequencing data. TCRdb reprocessed the PCR reads with MiXCR, giving one entry per CDR3 protein. In the table there are around 400,000 distinct CDR3 sequences, about 39% of which are singletons. Sequenced sample: blood. Receptors originate from a girl aged 2 to 10 with multiple sclerosis. Each CDR3 is given with its conserved first and last residue. Fields, in order: D gene, J gene, V gene, clone size, CDR3 DNA, CDR3 protein. D genes are given only for firm matches. Clone size is shown for a subset of rows, as once, few, many or a class of expanded clone.

NA	TRBJ2-5	TRBV27	few	TGTGCCAGCAGCCGGACTAATTACGATGTGATGGCAGAGACCCAGTACTTC	CASSRTNYDVMAETQYF
TRBD1	TRBJ1-5	TRBV5-1	NA	TGCGCCAGCAGCTTGGGGCCGGGACAGGGGCCTAGTCAGCCCCAGCATTTT	CASSLGPGQGPSQPQHF
NA	TRBJ1-1	TRBV14	few	TGTGCCAGCAGCCAAGATGAGGGTTGGGCCACTGAAGCTTTCTTT	CASSQDEGWATEAFF
TRBD1	TRBJ2-7	TRBV7-9	few	TGTGCCAGCAGCCCCACAGGGGGCAGCTCCTACGAGCAGTACTTC	CASSPTGGSSYEQYF
NA	TRBJ1-5	TRBV4-3	few	TGCGCCAGCAGCCAAGACGTGGCGGGGTTAATTCAGCCCCAGCATTTT	CASSQDVAGLIQPQHF
TRBD2	TRBJ2-5	TRBV4-2	NA	TGTGCCAGCAGCCAAGATATAGGGCGGGGGGGCTATGAGACCCAGTACTTC	CASSQDIGRGGYETQYF
NA	TRBJ2-1	TRBV20-1	once	TGCAGTGCTAGCTCTACCCGGAGGGGTAACGATAATGAGCAGTTCTTC	CSASSTRRGNDNEQFF
NA	TRBJ2-1	TRBV7-2	once	TGTGCCAGCAGCTTAGTGGAGGCTTTTAGCTCCTACAATGAGCAGTTCTTC	CASSLVEAFSSYNEQFF
TRBD1	TRBJ1-5	TRBV4-1	NA	TGCGCCAGCAGCCAAGTAGTGACAGGGACTCAGCCCCAGCATTTT	CASSQVVTGTQPQHF
NA	TRBJ2-1	TRBV27	few	TGTGCCAGCTCAGTCCCATACAATGAGCAGTTCTTC	CASSVPYNEQFF
NA	TRBJ1-4	TRBV7-9	NA	TGTGCCAGCAGCTTAGCGTTAATGGGGCCAGATGAAAAACTGTTTTTT	CASSLALMGPDEKLFF
TRBD2	TRBJ2-1	TRBV20-1	NA	TGCAGTGCTAGGAAACCTAGCGGGAGGTACAATGAGCAGTTCTTC	CSARKPSGRYNEQFF
NA	TRBJ2-7	TRBV20-1	NA	TGCAGTGCAGAGTCGAGGATCGCCTACGAGCAGTACTTC	CSAESRIAYEQYF
NA	TRBJ2-5	TRBV12-3/TRBV12-4	few	TGTGCCAGCAGGTTCAGGGGCCCTGATGGGGAGACCCAGTACTTC	CASRFRGPDGETQYF
NA	TRBJ2-1	TRBV5-1	NA	TGCGCCAGCAGCTTGGTGGGCGACAGTTACAATGAGCAGTTCTTC	CASSLVGDSYNEQFF
NA	TRBJ2-1	TRBV28	NA	TGTGCCAGTTTATCTCCCAATGAGCAGTTCTTC	CASLSPNEQFF
NA	TRBJ2-7	TRBV10-3	NA	TGTGCCATCAGTGGGCCCCTCGACGAGCAGTACTTC	CAISGPLDEQYF
TRBD1	TRBJ1-5	TRBV20-1	NA	TGCAGTGCTTCAGGGACAGCCAGGAATCAGCCCCAGCATTTT	CSASGTARNQPQHF
TRBD1	TRBJ2-3	TRBV6-2/TRBV6-3	NA	TGTGCCAGCAGTTACCTTACCACAGGGGAAATCGCAGATACGCAGTATTTT	CASSYLTTGEIADTQYF
TRBD1	TRBJ1-1	TRBV10-3	few	TGTGCCATCAGTGAGCCGCCGGGACAGGGGAGCGCTGAAGCTTTCTTT	CAISEPPGQGSAEAFF
NA	TRBJ2-7	TRBV28	NA	TGTGCCAGCAGTTTATGGGGGCAAAGCGAGCAGTACTTC	CASSLWGQSEQYF
TRBD2	TRBJ2-3	TRBV7-3	NA	TGTGCCAGCAGCTTAATCGGCGGGAGTGATACGCAGTATTTT	CASSLIGGSDTQYF
NA	TRBJ2-7	TRBV29-1	NA	TGCAGCGTTGAAGGAGACGAGCAGTACTTC	CSVEGDEQYF
NA	TRBJ1-6	TRBV20-1	NA	TGCAGTGCTAGCGGATATAACTGGGAGGGGCAGGCCTTTGCACCCCTCCACTTT	CSASGYNWEGQAFAPLHF
NA	TRBJ2-2	TRBV20-1	few	TGCAGTGCTAGATTCCCCACAGGGGGGGGTACCGGGGAGCTGTTTTTT	CSARFPTGGGTGELFF
TRBD1	TRBJ2-5	TRBV20-1	few	TGCAGTGCCACTCCTAGGGACAGGACATTCCAAGAGACCCAGTACTTC	CSATPRDRTFQETQYF
TRBD2	TRBJ2-7	TRBV20-1	NA	TGCAGTGCGGGTTCTAGCGGGGGGACCTACGAGCAGTACTTC	CSAGSSGGTYEQYF
NA	TRBJ2-3	TRBV20-1	NA	TGCAGTGCTAGTCCGTTTGACTCAAGCACAGATACGCAGTATTTT	CSASPFDSSTDTQYF
NA	TRBJ2-7	TRBV7-2	NA	TGTGCCAGCAGCTTAGGGGGGGCGGGAGCCTACGAGCAGTACTTC	CASSLGGAGAYEQYF
NA	TRBJ2-6	TRBV5-1	few	TGCGCCAGCAGCCCTAGTAACTCTGGGGCCAACGTCCTGACTTTC	CASSPSNSGANVLTF
NA	TRBJ2-5	TRBV20-1	NA	TGCAGTGCGAACGGCGACGGAGAGACCCAGTACTTC	CSANGDGETQYF
TRBD1	TRBJ2-7	TRBV28	NA	TGTGCCAGCAGTCCCTACCGGGACAGGGCTTTCGAGCAGTACTTC	CASSPYRDRAFEQYF
NA	TRBJ2-4	TRBV10-3	NA	TGTGCCATCAGTGAGTCGGCAGGGGAGCAGTACTTC	CAISESAGEQYF
TRBD2	TRBJ2-1	TRBV29-1	NA	TGCAGCGTTGAAGGACTAGCGGGGCATGAGCAGTTCTTC	CSVEGLAGHEQFF
NA	TRBJ1-1	TRBV6-6	NA	TGTGCCAGCAGTTATCCTAGTCCAAACACTGAAGCTTTCTTT	CASSYPSPNTEAFF
TRBD2	TRBJ2-5	TRBV6-5	NA	TGTGCCAGCAGTCGCCGGGGACTAGCAGGTCAAGAGACCCAGTACTTC	CASSRRGLAGQETQYF
TRBD1	TRBJ2-7	TRBV7-9	few	TGTGCCAGCAGCGGATTCTCCGGGACAGGGAACCGCTACGAGCAGTACTTC	CASSGFSGTGNRYEQYF
NA	TRBJ2-1	TRBV15	NA	TGTGCCACCAGTCGGGACCGCGTAAATGGAGAGCAGTTCTTC	CATSRDRVNGEQFF
NA	TRBJ2-1	TRBV4-1	NA	TGCGCCAGCAGCCCCTGGGGAGCCTACAATGAGCAGTTCTTC	CASSPWGAYNEQFF
NA	TRBJ1-3	TRBV7-2	few	TGTGCCAGCAGCTTATCGGCTCTCTCCTCTGGAAACACCATATATTTT	CASSLSALSSGNTIYF
TRBD2	TRBJ2-7	TRBV29-1	NA	TGCAGCGTTCCCCTAGCGGAGAGCTCCTACGAGCAGTACTTC	CSVPLAESSYEQYF
NA	TRBJ2-5	TRBV7-9	NA	TGTGCCAGCAGCCCGACGATTAGAAGGCGTTTTGAGACCCAGTACTTC	CASSPTIRRRFETQYF
NA	TRBJ2-7	TRBV27	few	TGTGCCAGCAGCTACTCAGGGGATGGGGCCTACGAGCAGTACTTC	CASSYSGDGAYEQYF
NA	TRBJ2-1	TRBV10-3	NA	TGTGCCATCAGTGAGTCTACTAGAAATGGTGAGCAGTTCTTC	CAISESTRNGEQFF
TRBD2	TRBJ2-3	TRBV4-2	NA	TGTGCCAGCAGCCAAGATCTAGCGGGGGGGAACACAGATACGCAGTATTTT	CASSQDLAGGNTDTQYF